Each of the 27 T cell receptor beta chains below was sequenced from the same sample in a study of cytomegalovirus exposure and HLA in healthy donors. The PCR was carried out with 60 Vbeta primers and 13 Jbeta primers. Sequencing used immunoSEQ multiplex PCR; TCRdb keeps in-frame clones, though not all of them. Among more than 150,000 clones, 82% were seen once, and the ten largest hold 0.7% to 0.95%. Material: PBMCs. These receptors originate from a woman between 18 and 29 years old in good health and CMV-seronegative.

J is TRBJ2-1 and V is TRBV5-1; D unclear. The CDR3 consists of 12 residues. Germline V CDR1 and CDR2: SGHRS, YFSETQ. Between the trimmed V and J ends, which lost 2 bases and 6 bases, there was a span of 6 bases. Here the CDR3 reads CASSFTGNEQFF. In DNA form, the CDR3 reads TGCGCCAGCAGCTTTACGGGCAATGAGCAGTTCTTC.

This clone showed up just once. This chain uses TRBV30 with TRBJ1-2; D ambiguous. CDR1 is GTSNPN, CDR2 SVGIG, per germline (reference sequence). The V and J ends lost 0 bases and 4 bases respectively, with 6 bases between them. The CDR3 length is 12 residues. The chain's CDR3 is CAWSVRGYGYTF. Here the CDR3 DNA reads TGTGCCTGGAGTGTACGGGGCTATGGCTACACCTTC.

The chain uses TRBV7-9 and TRBJ1-1; D ambiguous. Germline V gene lookup returns CDR1 SEHNR and CDR2 FQNEAQ (reference sequence). V was pared by 5 bases and J by 8 bases, with 15 bases between. The CDR3 has 13 amino acids. CDR3 sequence (DNA): TGTGCCAGCAGCCCAGTTGGGCAGAAGGAAGCTTTCTTT. It translates to CASSPVGQKEAFF.

V gene TRBV7-9 combines with J gene TRBJ1-3; a weak D match, TRBD1 (5 bases). This CDR3 is built from 12 residues. V lost 4 bases and J lost 7, with 8 bases in between. Germline CDR1 is SEHNR and CDR2 is FQNEAQ (reference sequence). CDR3 protein: CASSSRGNTIYF. CDR3 in DNA: TGTGCCAGCAGCTCCCGGGGGAACACCATATATTTT. The full variable domain, rest sourced from reference TRBV7-9 and TRBJ1-3, is DTGVSQNPRHKITKRGQNVTFRCDPISEHNRLYWYRQTLGQGPEFLTYFQNEAQLEKSRLLSDRFSAERPKGSFSTLEIQRTEQGDSAMYLCASSSRGNTIYFGEGSWLTVV.

The gene calls are TRBV4-1 and TRBJ2-5; 8 nucleotides match TRBD1. This CDR3 has 15 residues. The V and J ends lost 6 bases and 5 bases, in that order; junction bases with no gene match: 11. Germline CDR1 and CDR2: MGHRA and YSYEKL. The CDR3 reads CASSPGTGVSETQYF. Here the CDR3 DNA reads TGCGCCAGCAGTCCCGGGACAGGAGTGAGCGAGACCCAGTACTTC.

The chain carries TRBV28 and TRBJ2-7; 9 bases match TRBD1. The CDR3 covers 13 residues. V trimming: 6 bases; J trimming: 6 bases; junction bases outside the gene matches: 6. CDR1 is MDHEN, CDR2 SYDVKM, per germline. Here the CDR3 reads CASSPGQGSEQYF. In nucleotides, the CDR3 is TGTGCCAGCAGCCCGGGACAGGGTAGCGAGCAGTACTTC. Filled out from reference TRBV28 and TRBJ2-7, the complete variable domain reads DVKVTQSSRYLVKRTGEKVFLECVQDMDHENMFWYRQDPGLGLRLIYFSYDVKMKEKGDIPEGYSVSREKKERFSLILESASTNQTSMYLCASSPGQGSEQYFGPGTRLTVT.

In DNA form, the CDR3 reads TGTGCCTGGGTGGGTGTGGGACAGGGTCTGTTAAAGTATTTT. Residues: CAWVGVGQGLLKYF. V gene TRBV30 combines with J gene TRBJ2-3; TRBD1 matches 9 bases. The germline CDR1 and CDR2 sequences are GTSNPN and SVGIG (reference sequence). The CDR3 has 14 amino acids. Germline trimming cut 5 bases from V and 13 bases from J; bases unmatched to any gene: 16.

The chain uses TRBV5-6 and TRBJ1-6; the D is unclear. This CDR3 is 12 amino acids long. Germline loops: CDR1 SGHDT, CDR2 YYEEEE. Trimming left V 5 bases short and J 7 bases short, with 7 bases between. The CDR3 region is CASSLINSPLHF. The DNA of the CDR3 is TGTGCCAGCAGTCTAATAAATTCACCCCTCCACTTT.

This clone was observed once. The rearrangement joins TRBV5-6 to TRBJ2-1; 10 bases match TRBD2. Per the germline V gene, CDR1 is SGHDT and CDR2 is YYEEEE. This CDR3 is built from 19 residues. With 0 bases clipped from V and 9 bases from J, the junction kept 18 bases outside the gene matches. The CDR3 is CASSLAPSGLLAGVSEQFF. In DNA form, the CDR3 reads TGTGCCAGCAGCTTGGCCCCTTCGGGCCTTCTAGCGGGAGTAAGTGAGCAGTTCTTC.

V usage is TRBV13 and J usage is TRBJ2-2, with 12 bases fitting TRBD1. This CDR3 spans 17 amino acids. The germline V gene has CDR1 PRHDT and CDR2 FYEKMQ (reference sequence). V dropped 5 bases and J dropped 4; count of bases not matched to a gene: 8. CDR3 nucleotides: TGTGCCAGCAGCCCCGGGACAGGGGGCGCAGTCACCGGGGAGCTGTTTTTT. Translating it yields CASSPGTGGAVTGELFF.

CDR3 coding DNA: TGTGCCAGCAGCTTAGGAGTTAGTCTAGGCGAGACAGATACGCAGTATTTT. This translates into CASSLGVSLGETDTQYF. The chain couples TRBV7-2 to TRBJ2-3; D not certain. Deletions cut 1 base from V and 3 bases from J, with 17 bases between. The CDR3 loop spans 17 amino acids. Germline V gene data show CDR1 as SGHTA and CDR2 as FQGNSA.

This chain uses TRBV9 with TRBJ1-1, with TRBD1 matching 10 bases. The V gene's germline CDR1 is SGDLS and CDR2 YYNGEE. The CDR3 length is 13 residues. Trimming took 3 bases from V and 10 from J; bases not matched to a gene: 6. CDR3 amino acids: CASSDRDRGLAFF. The CDR3 DNA follows: TGTGCCAGCAGCGACCGGGACAGGGGCCTAGCTTTCTTT.

The chain links TRBV11-1 to TRBJ2-3; 10 bases fit TRBD2. V lost 3 bases to trimming and J lost 0 bases; unmatched junction nucleotides: 9. This CDR3 comprises 18 residues. The germline CDR1 and CDR2 sequences are SGHAT and FQDESV (reference sequence). CDR3 amino acids: CASSFRLAGGWSTDTQYF. The CDR3 coding sequence is TGTGCCAGCAGCTTCCGGTTAGCGGGAGGATGGAGCACAGATACGCAGTATTTT.

V usage is TRBV27 and J usage is TRBJ1-2, with D tentatively TRBD1 (5 bases). Germline assignment: CDR1 MNHEY and CDR2 SMNVEV (reference sequence). Between the trimmed V and J ends, which lost 5 bases and 1 base, there was a span of 8 bases. The CDR3 contains 13 residues. The CDR3 DNA is TGTGCCAGCAGTCGACAGAGTAACTATGGCTACACCTTC. Its translation: CASSRQSNYGYTF.

This chain links TRBV6-5 with TRBJ2-1, with 8 bases lining up with TRBD1. Germline V gene lookup returns CDR1 MNHEY and CDR2 SVGAGI. The CDR3 runs to 15 residues. The V and J ends lost 6 bases and 5 bases, in that order; junction bases with no gene match: 9. CDR3 sequence (DNA): TGTGCCAGCAGCCCAGACAGGGGCGTCAACAATGAGCAGTTCTTC. This codes for CASSPDRGVNNEQFF.

This chain uses TRBV4-1 with TRBJ2-1, with D hard to call. Trimming took off 1 base at V and 7 bases at J, with 5 bases between the two ends. Germline V gene data show CDR1 as MGHRA and CDR2 as YSYEKL. The CDR3 runs to 12 residues. Here the CDR3 reads CASSQGANEQFF. The CDR3 DNA reads TGCGCCAGCAGCCAAGGGGCTAATGAGCAGTTCTTC.

The chain uses TRBV27 and TRBJ2-7, with D possibly being TRBD2 (6 bases). The CDR3 contains 12 residues. Germline CDR1 and CDR2: MNHEY and SMNVEV (reference sequence). V gave up 6 bases and J gave up 1 base, with 7 bases separating them. For the CDR3, the DNA is TGTGCCAGCAGGGAGGGGTCCTACGAGCAGTACTTC. Amino acid sequence: CASREGSYEQYF.

The chain has TRBV5-1 and TRBJ2-1, with 7 bases lining up with TRBD1. Per germline, CDR1 SGHRS and CDR2 YFSETQ. There are 15 residues in the CDR3. The V segment lost 0 bases and the J segment 8 bases; nucleotides outside the gene matches: 8. In DNA, the CDR3 is TGCGCCAGCAGCTTGGCCCCCGACAGGGTCTATGAGCAGTTCTTC. Translating it yields CASSLAPDRVYEQFF.

On this clone: Other DNA sequences from this sample encode an identical CDR3 as well. The chain couples TRBV9 to TRBJ1-2, with TRBD1 matching over 10 bases. The germline CDR1 and CDR2 sequences are SGDLS and YYNGEE. The trim removed 0 bases at V and 5 bases at J, leaving 4 bases unmatched. The CDR3 is 15 residues long. In DNA, the CDR3 is TGTGCCAGCAGCGTAGACGGGACAGGGGTTTATGGCTACACCTTC. Protein sequence: CASSVDGTGVYGYTF.

The gene calls are TRBV7-9 and TRBJ1-1; TRBD1 is a possible D gene (6 bases). The CDR3 has 16 amino acids. The germline V gene encodes CDR1 SEHNR and CDR2 FQNEAQ (reference sequence). V gave up 3 bases and J gave up 1 base, with 15 bases separating them. Here the CDR3 DNA reads TGTGCCAGCAGCTTCACAGGGAGTACAGGGAACACTGAAGCTTTCTTT. Translation: CASSFTGSTGNTEAFF.

The chain joins TRBV19 to TRBJ2-1; TRBD2 aligns across 9 bases. Germline V CDR1 and CDR2: LNHDA, SQIVND (reference sequence). This CDR3 contains 14 residues. The junction had 6 bases not matched to a gene; V was cut back by 7 bases and J by 5 bases. CDR3 sequence: CASMRTSANNEQFF. DNA for the CDR3: TGTGCCAGTATGCGGACTAGCGCCAACAATGAGCAGTTCTTC.

The genes are TRBV7-9 and TRBJ2-3; 10 positions agree with TRBD2. CDR1 and CDR2 (germline): SEHNR, FQNEAQ (reference sequence). The length of the CDR3 is 15 residues. Losses at the gene ends were 8 bases for V and 4 bases for J; bases not matched to a gene: 9. CDR3 DNA sequence: TGTGCCAGCTTTTTTGCTAGCGGGGGCCCAGATACGCAGTATTTT. This sequence encodes CASFFASGGPDTQYF.

The chain is built from TRBV28 and TRBJ1-1, with 7 bases aligning to TRBD1. Germline V gives CDR1 MDHEN, CDR2 SYDVKM. V was pared by 5 bases and J by 5 bases, with 8 bases of the junction left unmatched. The CDR3 contains 14 residues. The CDR3 DNA reads TGTGCCAGCAGTACTACCAGGGGGAGAACTGAAGCTTTCTTT. Protein: CASSTTRGRTEAFF. Combining the CDR3 with reference TRBV28 and TRBJ1-1 gives the whole variable domain DVKVTQSSRYLVKRTGEKVFLECVQDMDHENMFWYRQDPGLGLRLIYFSYDVKMKEKGDIPEGYSVSREKKERFSLILESASTNQTSMYLCASSTTRGRTEAFFGQGTRLTVV.

This chain connects TRBV5-1 to TRBJ2-1, with TRBD1 identical over 9 bases. The length of the CDR3 is 16 residues. CDR1 and CDR2 (germline): SGHRS, YFSETQ. After removal of 1 base from V and 6 bases from J, the junction contained 8 bases not matched to a gene. CDR3 coding DNA: TGCGCCAGCAGCTTGCCGACAGGGGGGGCTTTCAATGAGCAGTTCTTC. Encoded protein: CASSLPTGGAFNEQFF.

This sequence joins TRBV27 and TRBJ2-3, with TRBD2 identical over 11 bases. Trimming removed 5 bases from V and 0 bases from J; junction bases left unmatched: 1. The CDR3 totals 15 residues. Per germline, CDR1 MNHEY and CDR2 SMNVEV (reference sequence). The CDR3 spells CASSASGGSTDTQYF. The DNA for the CDR3 is TGTGCCAGCAGTGCTAGCGGGGGGAGCACAGATACGCAGTATTTT.

The CDR3 nucleotides are TGTGCCAGCAGCCAAAACCCCGAACAGGGGAAGAGAGCTTTCTTT. Translating it yields CASSQNPEQGKRAFF. The chain couples TRBV27 to TRBJ1-1; 7 nucleotides agree with TRBD1. Germline V lookup: CDR1 MNHEY, CDR2 SMNVEV (reference sequence). The ends lost 6 bases at V and 10 bases at J; junction bases unmatched: 17. This CDR3 contains 15 residues.

The chain has TRBV28 and TRBJ2-7, with D possibly matching TRBD1 (6 bases). The CDR3 extends over 15 amino acids. Trimming shortened V by 4 bases and J by 5 bases, and 18 bases separated the two germline ends. Germline V gene sequence: CDR1 MDHEN, CDR2 SYDVKM. The CDR3 reads CASSSYRASTDEQYF. The CDR3 DNA follows: TGTGCCAGCAGTTCGTACAGGGCCTCCACGGACGAGCAGTACTTC.